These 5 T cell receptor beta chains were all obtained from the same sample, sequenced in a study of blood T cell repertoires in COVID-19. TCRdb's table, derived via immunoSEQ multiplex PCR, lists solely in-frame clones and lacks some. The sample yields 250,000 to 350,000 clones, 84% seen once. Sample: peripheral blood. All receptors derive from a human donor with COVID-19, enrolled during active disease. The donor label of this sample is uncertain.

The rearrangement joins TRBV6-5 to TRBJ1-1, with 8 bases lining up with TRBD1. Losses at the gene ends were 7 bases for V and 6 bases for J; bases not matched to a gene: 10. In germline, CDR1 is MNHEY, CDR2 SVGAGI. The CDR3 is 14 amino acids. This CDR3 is CASIADREWSEAFF. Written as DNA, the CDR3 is TGTGCCAGCATTGCGGACAGGGAATGGTCTGAAGCTTTCTTT.

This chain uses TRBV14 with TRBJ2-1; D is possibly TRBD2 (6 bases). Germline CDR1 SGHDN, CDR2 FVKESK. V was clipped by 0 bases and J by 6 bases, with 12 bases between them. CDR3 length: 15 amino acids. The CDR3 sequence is CASSQEGWRANEQFF. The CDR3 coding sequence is TGTGCCAGCAGCCAAGAGGGATGGAGGGCCAATGAGCAGTTCTTC.

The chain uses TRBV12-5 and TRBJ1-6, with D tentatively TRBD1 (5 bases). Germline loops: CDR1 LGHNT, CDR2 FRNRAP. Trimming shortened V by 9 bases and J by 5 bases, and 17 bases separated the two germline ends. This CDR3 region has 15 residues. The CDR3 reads CASSPQGFDNSPLHF. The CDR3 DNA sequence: TGTGCTAGCTCGCCTCAGGGCTTCGATAATTCACCCCTCCACTTT.

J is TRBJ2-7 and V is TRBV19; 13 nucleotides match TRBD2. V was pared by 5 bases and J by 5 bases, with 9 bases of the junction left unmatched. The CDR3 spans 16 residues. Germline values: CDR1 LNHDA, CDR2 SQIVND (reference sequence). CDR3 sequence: CASSRTSGRALDEQYF. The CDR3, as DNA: TGTGCCAGTAGTCGAACTAGCGGGAGGGCCCTCGACGAGCAGTACTTC.

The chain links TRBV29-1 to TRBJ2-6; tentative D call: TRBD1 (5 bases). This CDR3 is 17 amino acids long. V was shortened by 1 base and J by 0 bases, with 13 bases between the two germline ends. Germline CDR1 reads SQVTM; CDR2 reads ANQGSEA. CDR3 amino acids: CSVEVISGRSGANVLTF. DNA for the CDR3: TGCAGCGTTGAAGTTATCTCAGGGCGCTCTGGGGCCAACGTCCTGACTTTC.